This passage covers 16 T cell receptor beta chains from one sample sequenced in a study of T cells after yellow fever vaccination. Each CDR3 protein gets one entry after TCRdb re-called the 5' RACE reads with MiXCR. This sample has around 230,000 distinct CDR3 sequences, with 6% to 8% found just once. Material: CD4+ T cells sorted from PBMCs, obtained on the day of the yellow fever booster vaccination. The receptors were sampled from a man aged 25 to 40 who received the YFV17D yellow fever vaccine.

A remark on this clonotype: A much larger clonotype is one base distant, so this may be a read error. This chain links TRBV6-5 with TRBJ2-7; tentatively, D is TRBD1 (5 bases). Per the germline V gene, CDR1 is MNHEY and CDR2 is SVGAGI. CDR3 size: 14 residues. This CDR3 is CASSYRQGPYDQYF. As DNA, the CDR3 is TGTGCCAGCAGTTACCGTCAGGGTCCCTACGATCAGTACTTC.

The sample holds a few counts of this clonotype. J is TRBJ2-3 and V is TRBV18; D remains unclear. The CDR3 has 13 residues. In germline, CDR1 is KGHSH, CDR2 LQKENI. V shed 2 bases and J shed 5 bases, with 8 bases lying between them. The CDR3 nucleotides read TGTGCCAGCTCACCAAGGATGGAAGATACGCAGTATTTT. The encoded protein is CASSPRMEDTQYF.

This chain connects TRBV7-2 to TRBJ2-7; D uncertain. The CDR3 sequence is 13 residues long. In germline, CDR1 is SGHTA, CDR2 FQGNSA. V dropped 1 base and J dropped 5 bases, with 9 bases sitting between them. This CDR3 is CASSLGISDEQYF. CDR3 in DNA: TGTGCCAGCAGCTTAGGGATCTCGGACGAGCAGTACTTC.

This clonotype was seen a few times. The chain has TRBV20-1 and TRBJ2-7; 14 bases align to TRBD2. Germline V gene sequence: CDR1 DFQATT, CDR2 SNEGSKA (reference sequence). The CDR3 has 16 amino acids. J gave up 3 bases and V 6 bases, and 10 bases lay outside the gene matches. Written as DNA, the CDR3 is TGCAGTGCCCTACGGTACGGGACTAGCGGGAGCTACGAGCAGTACTTC. Protein: CSALRYGTSGSYEQYF.

The rearrangement uses TRBV5-1 and TRBJ2-5, with D perhaps TRBD2 (6 bases). The CDR3 covers 15 residues. Per the germline V gene, CDR1 is SGHRS and CDR2 is YFSETQ. Trimming pared 4 bases from V and 0 bases from J, leaving 13 bases between. The CDR3 bases are TGCGCCAGCAGCCCCTCCCTAGCGCACCAAGAGACCCAGTACTTC. This translates into CASSPSLAHQETQYF.

This clonotype was found many times. The V call is TRBV20-1, the J call TRBJ2-3; 7 bases align to TRBD2. The germline gives CDR1 DFQATT, CDR2 SNEGSKA (reference sequence). The CDR3 length is 13 residues. J gave up 5 bases and V 5 bases, and 7 bases lay outside the gene matches. The CDR3 protein is CSAFRPGGDTQYF. The CDR3 coding sequence is TGCAGTGCTTTCCGTCCGGGGGGAGATACGCAGTATTTT.

The chain employs TRBV7-9 and TRBJ2-7; D gene ambiguous. V shed 5 bases and J shed 7 bases, with 15 bases lying between them. The CDR3 sequence is 13 residues long. Germline CDR1 SEHNR, CDR2 FQNEAQ (reference sequence). The CDR3 loop reads CASSPANRGEQYF. CDR3 DNA sequence: TGTGCCAGCAGCCCAGCCAATCGCGGAGAGCAGTACTTC.

V is TRBV18 and J is TRBJ2-7, with D unclear. Trimming cost V 3 bases and J 6 bases, with 9 bases left between them. The length of the CDR3 is 12 residues. From germline, CDR1 is KGHSH and CDR2 LQKENI. CDR3 bases: TGTGCCAGCTCACCTTCAAGTAGCGAGCAGTACTTC. Translation: CASSPSSSEQYF.

This clonotype was seen ten or more times. The gene calls are TRBV12-3 or TRBV12-4 and TRBJ2-1, with D possibly being TRBD1 or TRBD2 (5 bases each). This CDR3 contains 13 residues. Trimming took 6 bases from V and 12 from J, leaving 18 bases between them. The CDR3 nucleotides are TGTGCCAGCAGCCAGGGAGAGAAAGGTTTGCAGTTCTTC. Amino acid sequence: CASSQGEKGLQFF.

This clonotype was found many times. This chain links TRBV10-3 with TRBJ2-3; TRBD1 matches at 9 bases. Germline V CDR1 and CDR2: ENHRY, SYGVKD. The CDR3 loop spans 17 amino acids. V gave up 8 bases and J gave up 0 bases; unmatched junction bases: 12. This CDR3 reads CAIRDRVGPRSTDTQYF. CDR3 DNA sequence: TGTGCCATCCGGGACAGGGTGGGCCCTCGGAGCACAGATACGCAGTATTTT.

At least ten counts were recorded for this clonotype. The chain has TRBV5-6 and TRBJ2-3, with TRBD1 matching 8 bases. This CDR3 has 14 amino acids. Germline trimming cut 4 bases from V and 6 bases from J; bases unmatched to any gene: 7. Per germline, CDR1 SGHDT and CDR2 YYEEEE. CDR3 amino acids: CASSQDRVYDTQYF. CDR3 bases: TGTGCCAGCAGCCAGGACAGGGTTTACGATACGCAGTATTTT. Variable domain in full (rest from reference TRBV5-6 and TRBJ2-3): DAGVTQSPTHLIKTRGQQVTLRCSPKSGHDTVSWYQQALGQGPQFIFQYYEEEERQRGNFPDRFSGHQFPNYSSELNVNALLLGDSALYLCASSQDRVYDTQYFGPGTRLTVL.

This clonotype was observed a few times. The gene calls are TRBV12-3 or TRBV12-4 and TRBJ1-4, with TRBD1 matching over 7 bases. This CDR3 has 15 residues. V dropped 6 bases and J dropped 3; count of bases not matched to a gene: 7. This CDR3 is CASSRGDRSNEKLFF. The CDR3 DNA sequence: TGTGCCAGCAGCAGAGGGGACAGATCTAATGAAAAACTGTTTTTT.

This clonotype was counted only a few times. J is TRBJ2-5 and V is TRBV5-4; 8 bases are shared with TRBD2. There are 14 residues in the CDR3. CDR1 and CDR2 (germline): SGHNT, YYREEE (reference sequence). V was clipped by 0 bases and J by 4 bases; unmatched bases: 2. CDR3 nucleotide sequence: TGTGCCAGCAGCTTGGACGCGGGAGGAGAGACCCAGTACTTC. It translates to CASSLDAGGETQYF.

The chain links TRBV5-8 to TRBJ2-6; D gene unclear. This CDR3 comprises 15 residues. Germline V lookup: CDR1 SGHTS, CDR2 YDEGEE. Trimming shortened V by 2 bases and J by 2 bases, and 8 bases separated the two germline ends. DNA for the CDR3: TGTGCCAGCAGCTTAAACTCGCCTGGGGCCAACGTCCTGACTTTC. Residues: CASSLNSPGANVLTF.

This clonotype was counted many times. V usage is TRBV28 and J usage is TRBJ2-1; D possibly corresponds to TRBD1 (6 bases). CDR1 is MDHEN, CDR2 SYDVKM, per germline. CDR3 length: 11 residues. With 6 bases removed from V and 8 bases from J, the gap between germline ends came to 8 bases. The CDR3 loop is CASRQGYEQFF. CDR3 bases: TGTGCCAGCAGACAGGGCTATGAGCAGTTCTTC.

Many counts were recorded for this clonotype. The gene calls are TRBV7-9 and TRBJ1-4, with 8 bases aligning to TRBD1. The V gene's germline CDR1 is SEHNR and CDR2 FQNEAQ (reference sequence). After removal of 9 bases from V and 4 bases from J, the junction contained 7 bases not matched to a gene. The CDR3 extends over 14 amino acids. CDR3 region: CASSPGGNNEKLFF. For the CDR3, the DNA is TGTGCCAGTTCCCCAGGGGGCAATAATGAAAAACTGTTTTTT.